The following is a T cell receptor beta chain sequence with its context. A second PCR of about 7 to 11 cycles used a sample-barcoded 5' primer and a J-beta primer mix. With 12 random nucleotides, a template-switch adaptor tagged each individual cDNA molecule. TCRdb called the 5' RACE reads again in MiXCR, with one record for every CDR3 protein. The sample carries 1,500,000 or so distinct CDR3 sequences, roughly 43% recorded once. Germline-derived CDR1 and CDR2 are SGHTA and FQGNSA. This CDR3 has 16 amino acids. The ends were cut back, 5 bases at V and 0 bases at J, with 14 bases in the middle. The data derive from a study of blood T cells in healthy people across ages.

The chain links TRBV7-2 to TRBJ1-3; D is unclear. This TCR was sampled from a woman younger than 35 in good health. Sequenced input: blood. Written as DNA, the CDR3 is TGTGCCAGCAGCCCGACGATAGCAATCTCTGGAAACACCATATATTTT. Translation: CASSPTIAISGNTIYF.